This is a list of T cell receptor beta chains from one sample in a study of T-cell memory formation after mild COVID-19. TCRdb re-called the 5' RACE reads through MiXCR, storing one row per CDR3 protein. This table has roughly 35,000 distinct CDR3 sequences, roughly 7.2% appearing once. Material: PBMCs or a T cell subset sorted from them (not recorded which). These receptor sequences come from a man aged 18 to 29 who had mild COVID-19 (a few samples of this study predate the infection). Cell type and time point are not known. The CDR3 runs from the conserved cysteine through the conserved F or W. Each record gives: V gene, J gene, D gene, clone size, CDR3 DNA, CDR3 protein. D genes are given only for firm matches. Expanded clones get a size class; other rows say once, few or many, or leave the size out.

>TRBV19|TRBJ2-1|.|.
TGTGCCAGTAGTATAGATAGCCGGAACAATGAGCAGTTCTTC
CASSIDSRNNEQFF
>TRBV4-1|TRBJ1-2|.|few
TGCGCCAGCAGCCAGTTGTTAACGGTAGCTAACTATGGCTACACCTTC
CASSQLLTVANYGYTF
>TRBV4-1|TRBJ2-2|TRBD2|many
TGCGCCAGCAGCCTATACTCTAGCGGGGGGGGCACCGGGGAGCTGTTTTTT
CASSLYSSGGGTGELFF
>TRBV9|TRBJ1-5|.|.
TGTGCCAGCAGCCTCCTGCCCCTGGGACAGCCCCAGCATTTT
CASSLLPLGQPQHF
>TRBV11-1|TRBJ2-6|.|many
TGTGCCAGCAGCTCCTTCCAGTACGGCTCTGGGGCCAACGTCCTGACTTTC
CASSSFQYGSGANVLTF
>TRBV2|TRBJ2-1|.|few
TGTGCCAGCACCCCGTTTAAAGGAACGTACAATGAGCAGTTCTTC
CASTPFKGTYNEQFF
>TRBV18|TRBJ2-7|.|many
TGTGCCAGCTCACCAACCAGCGGTTCCTACGAGCAGTACTTC
CASSPTSGSYEQYF
>TRBV7-2|TRBJ1-2|.|many
TGTGCCAGCAGCTTAGGGCCAGCCATTATCCCTCCCTCTAAGGGCTACACCTTC
CASSLGPAIIPPSKGYTF
>TRBV7-2|TRBJ2-3|.|many
TGTGCCAGCAGCCCAACCCACACAGATACGCAGTATTTT
CASSPTHTDTQYF
>TRBV3-1|TRBJ2-7|TRBD2|.
TGTGCCAGCAGCCACTCCGAGGGACTAGCGGGGTTGGCGCAGTACTTC
CASSHSEGLAGLAQYF
>TRBV9|TRBJ1-2|.|.
TGTGCCAGCAGCGGGGGCAGGGAGGCAGACTATGGCTACACCTTC
CASSGGREADYGYTF
>TRBV15|TRBJ1-1|TRBD1|many
TGTGCCACCAGCAGAGGGAACAGGGGTGAAGCTTTCTTT
CATSRGNRGEAFF
>TRBV5-1|TRBJ2-2|.|few
TGCGACAGCAGCTCTACGGTGAACACCGGGGAGCTGTTTTTT
CDSSSTVNTGELFF
>TRBV7-3|TRBJ2-1|TRBD1|.
TGTGCCAGCAGCTGGTCACCGGGACAGGGCTATGAGCAGTTCTTC
CASSWSPGQGYEQFF